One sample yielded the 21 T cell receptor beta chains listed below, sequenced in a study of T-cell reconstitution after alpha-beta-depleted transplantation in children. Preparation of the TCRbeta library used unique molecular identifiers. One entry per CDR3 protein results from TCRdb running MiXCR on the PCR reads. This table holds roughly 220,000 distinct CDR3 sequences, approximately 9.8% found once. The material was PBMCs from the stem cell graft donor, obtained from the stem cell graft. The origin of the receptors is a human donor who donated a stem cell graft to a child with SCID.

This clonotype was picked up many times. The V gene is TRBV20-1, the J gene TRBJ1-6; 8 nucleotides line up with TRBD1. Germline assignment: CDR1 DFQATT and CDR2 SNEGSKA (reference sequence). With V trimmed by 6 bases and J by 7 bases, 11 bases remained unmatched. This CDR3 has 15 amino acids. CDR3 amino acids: CSAEKLDRDNSPLHF. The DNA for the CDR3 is TGCAGTGCGGAGAAATTGGACAGGGACAATTCACCCCTCCACTTT.

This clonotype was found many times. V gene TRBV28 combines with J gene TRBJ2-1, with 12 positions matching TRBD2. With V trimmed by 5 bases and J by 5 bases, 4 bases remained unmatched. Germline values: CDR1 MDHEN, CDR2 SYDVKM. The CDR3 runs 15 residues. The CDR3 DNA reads TGTGCCAGCAGTCTAGCGGGGGGGAGAAACAATGAGCAGTTCTTC. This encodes CASSLAGGRNNEQFF.

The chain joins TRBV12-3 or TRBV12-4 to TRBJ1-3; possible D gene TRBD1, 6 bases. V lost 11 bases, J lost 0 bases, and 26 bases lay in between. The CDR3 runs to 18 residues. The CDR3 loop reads CACCFRSAGAYSGNTIYF. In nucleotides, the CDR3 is TGTGCCTGCTGTTTCCGATCGGCAGGGGCCTACTCTGGAAACACCATATATTTT.

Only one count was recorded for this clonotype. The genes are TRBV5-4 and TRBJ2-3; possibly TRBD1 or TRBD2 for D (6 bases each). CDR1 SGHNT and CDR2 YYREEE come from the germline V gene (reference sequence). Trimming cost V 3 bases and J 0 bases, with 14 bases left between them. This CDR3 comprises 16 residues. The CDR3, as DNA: TGTGCCAGCAGCTGCCGGCGAGGGGGGAGCACAGATACGCAGTATTTT. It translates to CASSCRRGGSTDTQYF.

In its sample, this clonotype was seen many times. CDR3 coding DNA: TGCGCCAGCAGCTCCTCGGGACAGGCGAACACTGAAGCTTTCTTT. Amino acid sequence: CASSSSGQANTEAFF. This chain links TRBV5-1 with TRBJ1-1; TRBD1 agrees at 8 bases. V was pared by 3 bases and J by 1 base, with 5 bases of the junction left unmatched. Germline CDR1 is SGHRS and CDR2 is YFSETQ. The CDR3 is 15 amino acids.

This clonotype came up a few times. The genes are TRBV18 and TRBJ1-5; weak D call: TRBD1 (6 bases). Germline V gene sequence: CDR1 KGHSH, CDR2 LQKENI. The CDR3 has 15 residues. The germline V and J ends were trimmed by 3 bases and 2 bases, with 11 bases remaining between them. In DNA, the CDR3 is TGTGCCAGCTCACCTACAGGGATGCGCAATCAGCCCCAGCATTTT. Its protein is CASSPTGMRNQPQHF.

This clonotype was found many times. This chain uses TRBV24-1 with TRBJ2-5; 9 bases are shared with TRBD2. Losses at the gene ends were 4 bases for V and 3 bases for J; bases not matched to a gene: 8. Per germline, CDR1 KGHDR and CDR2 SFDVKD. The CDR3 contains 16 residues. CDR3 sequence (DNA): TGTGCCACCAGTGACCGGACTAGCGTGTCGGAAGAGACCCAGTACTTC. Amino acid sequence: CATSDRTSVSEETQYF.

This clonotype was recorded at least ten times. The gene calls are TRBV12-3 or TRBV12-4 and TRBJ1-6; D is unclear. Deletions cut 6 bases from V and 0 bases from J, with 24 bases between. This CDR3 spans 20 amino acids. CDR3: CASRGRRSALGSSYNSPLHF. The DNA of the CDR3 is TGTGCCAGCAGGGGGAGAAGATCAGCCCTCGGGAGCTCCTATAATTCACCCCTCCACTTT.

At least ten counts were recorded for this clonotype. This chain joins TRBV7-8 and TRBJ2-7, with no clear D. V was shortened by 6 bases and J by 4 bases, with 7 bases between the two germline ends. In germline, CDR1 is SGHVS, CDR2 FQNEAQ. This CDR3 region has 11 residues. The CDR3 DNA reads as TGTGCCAGCAGGGAGTATTACGAGCAGTACTTC. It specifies CASREYYEQYF.

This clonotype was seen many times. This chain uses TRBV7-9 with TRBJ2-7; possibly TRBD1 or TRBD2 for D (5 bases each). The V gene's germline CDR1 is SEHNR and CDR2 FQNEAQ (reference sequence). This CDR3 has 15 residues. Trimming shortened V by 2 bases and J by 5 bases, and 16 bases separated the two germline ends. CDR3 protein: CASSLRSGQGNEQYF. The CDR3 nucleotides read TGTGCCAGCAGCTTACGATCGGGGCAGGGCAACGAGCAGTACTTC.

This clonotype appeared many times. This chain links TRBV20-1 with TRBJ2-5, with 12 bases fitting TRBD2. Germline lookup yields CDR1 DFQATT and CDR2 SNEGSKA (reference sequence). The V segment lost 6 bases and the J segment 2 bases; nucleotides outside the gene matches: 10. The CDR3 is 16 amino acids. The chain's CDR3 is CSADGTSGGTQETQYF. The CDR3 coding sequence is TGCAGTGCCGACGGAACTAGCGGGGGGACACAAGAGACCCAGTACTTC.

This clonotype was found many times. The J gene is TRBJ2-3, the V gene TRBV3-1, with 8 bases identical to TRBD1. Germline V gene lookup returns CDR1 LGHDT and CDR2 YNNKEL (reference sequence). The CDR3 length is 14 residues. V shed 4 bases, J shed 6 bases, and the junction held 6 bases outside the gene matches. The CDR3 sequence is CASSRSGGGDTQYF. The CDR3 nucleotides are TGTGCCAGCAGCCGATCAGGGGGCGGCGATACGCAGTATTTT.

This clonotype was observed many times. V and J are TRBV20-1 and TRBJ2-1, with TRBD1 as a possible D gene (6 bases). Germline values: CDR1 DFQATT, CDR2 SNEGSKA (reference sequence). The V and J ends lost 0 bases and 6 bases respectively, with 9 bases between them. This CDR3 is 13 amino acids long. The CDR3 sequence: CSARDPQGNEQFF. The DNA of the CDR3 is TGCAGTGCTAGAGACCCACAGGGCAATGAGCAGTTCTTC.

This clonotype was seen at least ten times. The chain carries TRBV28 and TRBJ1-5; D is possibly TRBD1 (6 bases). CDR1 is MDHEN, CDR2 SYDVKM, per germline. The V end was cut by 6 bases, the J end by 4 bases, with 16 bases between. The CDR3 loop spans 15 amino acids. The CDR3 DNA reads TGTGCCAGCAGCAAAGGGACAAGAGGTAATCAGCCCCAGCATTTT. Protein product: CASSKGTRGNQPQHF.

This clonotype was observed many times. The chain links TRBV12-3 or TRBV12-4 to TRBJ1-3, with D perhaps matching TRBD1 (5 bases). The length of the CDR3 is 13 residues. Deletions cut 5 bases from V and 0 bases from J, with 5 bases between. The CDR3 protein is CASSDSSGNTIYF. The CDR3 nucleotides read TGTGCCAGCAGTGACAGCTCTGGAAACACCATATATTTT.

DNA for the CDR3: TGTGCCAGCAGCCAAGATTCCGGGGAAGAGACCCAGTACTTC. Translated: CASSQDSGEETQYF. The rearrangement links TRBV3-1 to TRBJ2-5, with a possible D match to TRBD2 (5 bases). Germline V gives CDR1 LGHDT, CDR2 YNNKEL (reference sequence). CDR3 length equals 14 residues. V was cut by 0 bases and J by 3 bases, with 8 bases left in between.

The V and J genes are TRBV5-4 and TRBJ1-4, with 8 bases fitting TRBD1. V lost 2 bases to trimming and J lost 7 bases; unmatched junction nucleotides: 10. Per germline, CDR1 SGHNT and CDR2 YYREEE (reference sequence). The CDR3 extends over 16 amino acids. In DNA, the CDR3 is TGTGCCAGCAGCTTTGGACAGGGCCGTGGGGGTGAAAAACTGTTTTTT. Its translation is CASSFGQGRGGEKLFF.

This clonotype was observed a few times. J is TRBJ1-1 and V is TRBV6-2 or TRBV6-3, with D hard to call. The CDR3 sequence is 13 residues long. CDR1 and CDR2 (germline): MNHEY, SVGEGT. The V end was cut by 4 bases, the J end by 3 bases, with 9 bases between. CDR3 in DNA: TGTGCCAGCAGTTGGGGAGAGGACACTGAAGCTTTCTTT. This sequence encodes CASSWGEDTEAFF.

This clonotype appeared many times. The CDR3 loop is CSVDREGTEAFF. In nucleotides, the CDR3 is TGCAGCGTTGACAGGGAGGGAACTGAAGCTTTCTTT. The J gene is TRBJ1-1, the V gene TRBV29-1, with D possibly being TRBD1 (5 bases). The germline V and J ends were trimmed by 3 bases and 5 bases, with 10 bases remaining between them. Germline V lookup: CDR1 SQVTM, CDR2 ANQGSEA. The CDR3 loop spans 12 amino acids.

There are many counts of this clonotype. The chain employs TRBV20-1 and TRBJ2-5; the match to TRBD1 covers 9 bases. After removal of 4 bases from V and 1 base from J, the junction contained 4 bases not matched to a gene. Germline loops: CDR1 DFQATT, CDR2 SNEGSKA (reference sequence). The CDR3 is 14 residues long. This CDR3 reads CSAKPGQGQETQYF. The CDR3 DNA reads TGCAGTGCTAAACCGGGACAGGGCCAAGAGACCCAGTACTTC.

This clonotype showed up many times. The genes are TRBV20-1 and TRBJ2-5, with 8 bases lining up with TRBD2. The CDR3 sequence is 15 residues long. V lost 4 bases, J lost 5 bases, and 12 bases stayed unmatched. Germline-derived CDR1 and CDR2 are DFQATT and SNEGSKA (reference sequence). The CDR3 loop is CSATGLAAGKETQYF. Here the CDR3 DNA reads TGCAGTGCTACCGGACTAGCCGCGGGGAAGGAGACCCAGTACTTC.